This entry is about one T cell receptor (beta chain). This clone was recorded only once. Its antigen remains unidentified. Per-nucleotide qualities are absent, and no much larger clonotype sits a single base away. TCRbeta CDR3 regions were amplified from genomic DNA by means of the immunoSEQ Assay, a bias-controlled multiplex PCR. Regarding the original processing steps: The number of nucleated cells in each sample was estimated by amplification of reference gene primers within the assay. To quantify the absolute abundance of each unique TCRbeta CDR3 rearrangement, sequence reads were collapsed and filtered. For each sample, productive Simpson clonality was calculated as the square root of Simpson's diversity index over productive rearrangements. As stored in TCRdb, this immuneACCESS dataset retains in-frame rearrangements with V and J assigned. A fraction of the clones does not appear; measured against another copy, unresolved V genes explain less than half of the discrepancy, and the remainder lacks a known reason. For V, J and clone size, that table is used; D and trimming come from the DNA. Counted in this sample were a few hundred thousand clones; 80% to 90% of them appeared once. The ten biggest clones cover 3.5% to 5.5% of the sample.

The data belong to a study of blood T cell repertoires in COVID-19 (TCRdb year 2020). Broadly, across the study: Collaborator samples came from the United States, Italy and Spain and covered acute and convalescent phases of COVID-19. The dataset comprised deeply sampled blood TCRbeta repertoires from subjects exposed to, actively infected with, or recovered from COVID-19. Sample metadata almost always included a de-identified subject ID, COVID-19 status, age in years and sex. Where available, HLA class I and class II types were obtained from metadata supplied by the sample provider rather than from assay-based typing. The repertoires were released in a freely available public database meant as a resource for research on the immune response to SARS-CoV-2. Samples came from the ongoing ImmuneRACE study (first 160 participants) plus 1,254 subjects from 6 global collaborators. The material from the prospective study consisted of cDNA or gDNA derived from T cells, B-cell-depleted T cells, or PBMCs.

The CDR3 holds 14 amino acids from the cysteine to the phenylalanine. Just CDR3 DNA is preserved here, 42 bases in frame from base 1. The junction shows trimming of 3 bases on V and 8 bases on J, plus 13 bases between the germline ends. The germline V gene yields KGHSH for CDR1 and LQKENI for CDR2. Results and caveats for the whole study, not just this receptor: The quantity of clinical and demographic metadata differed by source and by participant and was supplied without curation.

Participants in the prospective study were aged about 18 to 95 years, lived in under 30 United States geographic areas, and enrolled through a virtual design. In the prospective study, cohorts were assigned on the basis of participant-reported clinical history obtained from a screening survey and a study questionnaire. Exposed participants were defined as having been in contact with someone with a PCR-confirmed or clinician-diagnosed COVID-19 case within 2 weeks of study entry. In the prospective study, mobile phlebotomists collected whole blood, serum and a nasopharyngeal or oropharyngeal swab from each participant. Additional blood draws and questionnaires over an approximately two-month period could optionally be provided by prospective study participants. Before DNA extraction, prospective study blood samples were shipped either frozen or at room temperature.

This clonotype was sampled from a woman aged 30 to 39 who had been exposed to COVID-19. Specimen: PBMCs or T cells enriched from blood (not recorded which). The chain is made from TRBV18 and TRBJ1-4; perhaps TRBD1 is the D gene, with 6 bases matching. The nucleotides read TGTGCCAGCTCACCCTTTCCTGGGGGCGAAAAACTGTTTTTT. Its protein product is CASSPFPGGEKLFF.